These T cell receptor beta chains were read from a single sample in a study of beta chain features in type 1 diabetes. Clones were sequenced by immunoSEQ multiplex PCR, and TCRdb holds only the in-frame ones, with some missing. The data show 600,000 or so clones, with 11% to 15% seen just once and roughly 0.04% held by the top ten. Sequenced material: naive CD4+ T cells from blood. The receptor source for this set is a man aged 18 to 29 with type 1 diabetes. Both conserved end residues are part of each CDR3. D genes are given only for firm matches. For some rows the clone size is stated as once, few or many, or as a class when expanded; others skip it.

abundance	v_gene	d_gene	j_gene	CDR3nt	CDR3aa
NA	TRBV2	NA	TRBJ1-1	TGTGCCAGCAGAGAGGTCGGACAGAAGGCTGAAGCTTTCTTT	CASREVGQKAEAFF
few	TRBV5-1	NA	TRBJ2-5	TGCGCCAGCAGCTTGTTAGGGGAGACCCAGTACTTC	CASSLLGETQYF
few	TRBV30	TRBD1	TRBJ1-1	TGTGCCTGGAGGGGGACAGGATTGAACACTGAAGCTTTCTTT	CAWRGTGLNTEAFF
NA	TRBV20-1	NA	TRBJ1-2	TGCAGTGCTCCGACATATGGCTACACCTTC	CSAPTYGYTF
few	TRBV11-1	NA	TRBJ1-3	TGTGCCAGCACCAATGGGGCGACTGGAAACACCATATATTTT	CASTNGATGNTIYF
few	TRBV7-2	NA	TRBJ2-5	TGTGCCAGCAGCTTAGGTGCAGGGGGGGGGCGAGAGACCCAGTACTTC	CASSLGAGGGRETQYF
few	TRBV7-2	NA	TRBJ2-3	TGTGCCAGCAGCTTAGTAAGGGGCACAGATACGCAGTATTTT	CASSLVRGTDTQYF
few	TRBV5-1	NA	TRBJ1-1	TGCGCCAGCAGCTTGGAGGCAGGGATGAACACTGAAGCTTTCTTT	CASSLEAGMNTEAFF
NA	TRBV6-5	TRBD1	TRBJ1-2	TGTGCCAGCAGTTATGACAGGGGTACCGGCTACACCTTC	CASSYDRGTGYTF
few	TRBV13	NA	TRBJ1-1	TGTGCCAGCAGCTTCGCAGGGATGGGAGCTTTCTTT	CASSFAGMGAFF